The 13 T cell receptor beta chains reported below all come from one sample, sequenced in a study of regulatory T cells in long-lasting Graves disease (dated by TCRdb to 2020 to 2023). The time point label for this specimen denotes: newly diagnosed GD, antithyroid drugs for less than 3 months. For both TCR sequencing and RNA sequencing, RNA was extracted from PBMCs using TRIzol. To prepare the library, multiplex PCR was applied. These reads were obtained on an Illumina HiSeq 4000. iRepertoire HTBI primers and Arm-PCR amplification of CDR3 regions were used to construct TCR beta libraries. TCRdb ran its own pipeline on the public reads, namely fastp trimming at Q25 and MiXCR clone calling, and kept in-frame beta chains. Each record represents a unique CDR3 protein, reported with the most common genes and DNA among its rows. The sample includes approximately 400,000 distinct CDR3 sequences, with approximately 12% observed a single time. Of the sample, approximately 20% is held by the ten largest clones.

The sample was also reused in another study, on T cells in Graves' hyperthyroidism and ophthalmopathy.

Here the sequenced sample was peripheral blood mononuclear cells (PBMCs), taken at new diagnosis, from a patient treated with antithyroid drugs. These receptor sequences come from a woman between 18 and 29 years old with Graves disease. Donor details come from another sample of the same person, matched by shared clones.

This clonotype was counted between two and nine times. J is TRBJ1-2 and V is TRBV10-3, with 10 bases that match TRBD1. The CDR3 loop spans 14 amino acids. V lost 6 bases and J lost 1; bases outside the gene matches: 2. From germline, CDR1 is ENHRY and CDR2 SYGVKD. Written as DNA, the CDR3 is TGTGCCATCAGGAGGGACAGGGGTAACTATGGCTACACCTTC. Translation gives CAIRRDRGNYGYTF.

This clonotype showed up many times. This chain links TRBV12-3 or TRBV12-4 with TRBJ2-2; 8 bases fit TRBD1. The CDR3 length is 18 residues. J gave up 3 bases and V 3 bases, and 12 bases lay outside the gene matches. The CDR3 sequence is CASSFSSADRVDTGELFF. CDR3 coding DNA: TGTGCCAGCAGTTTTAGTTCCGCGGACAGGGTCGACACCGGGGAGCTGTTTTTT.

This clonotype has ten or more counts. V and J are TRBV7-9 and TRBJ1-1; D call uncertain. Germline CDR1 SEHNR, CDR2 FQNEAQ (reference sequence). The CDR3 totals 13 residues. The V gene lost 5 bases and the J gene lost 6 bases, with 13 bases spanning the gap. Here the CDR3 DNA reads TGTGCCAGCAGCCCCCAGGATTCCCCTGAAGCTTTCTTT. It specifies CASSPQDSPEAFF.

This clonotype occurred many times. The V gene is TRBV10-1, the J gene TRBJ2-3; 8 positions agree with TRBD2. V shed 5 bases and J 0 bases; nucleotides not matched to a gene: 7. There are 16 residues in the CDR3. Germline V gene sequence: CDR1 WNHNN, CDR2 SYGVQD (reference sequence). CDR3 loop: CASSKTSGTSTDTQYF. CDR3 coding DNA: TGCGCCAGCAGTAAAACTAGCGGAACAAGCACAGATACGCAGTATTTT.

This clonotype was recorded at least ten times. The gene calls are TRBV20-1 and TRBJ1-2; D gene uncertain. CDR1 and CDR2 from the germline V gene are DFQATT and SNEGSKA (reference sequence). The CDR3 is made up of 14 amino acids. V was pared by 5 bases and J by 1 base, with 14 bases between. The chain's CDR3 is CSAPSGNFNYGYTF. DNA for the CDR3: TGCAGTGCTCCCTCGGGGAATTTTAACTATGGCTACACCTTC.

The gene calls are TRBV7-9 and TRBJ2-1, with TRBD2 matching 11 bases. The CDR3 totals 15 residues. Looked up from germline, CDR1 is SEHNR and CDR2 is FQNEAQ (reference sequence). J was trimmed by 6 bases and V by 5 bases; bases with no gene match: 6. Written as DNA, the CDR3 is TGTGCCAGCAGCACTACTAGCGGGAGCTTCAATGAGCAGTTCTTC. Encoded protein: CASSTTSGSFNEQFF.

At least ten counts were recorded for this clonotype. The DNA for the CDR3 is TGTGCCAGCAGCCTTGGGAGCCCATTCGCGAACACCGGGGAGCTGTTTTTT. This sequence encodes CASSLGSPFANTGELFF. J is TRBJ2-2 and V is TRBV3-1, with D possibly being TRBD2 (5 bases). The CDR3 consists of 17 residues. The germline gives CDR1 LGHDT, CDR2 YNNKEL (reference sequence). Trimming removed 4 bases at V and 0 bases at J, with 15 bases between.

The chain recombines TRBV27 with TRBJ2-1; D unclear. The germline V gene encodes CDR1 MNHEY and CDR2 SMNVEV (reference sequence). V was clipped by 2 bases and J by 15 bases, with 17 bases between them. The CDR3 consists of 13 residues. The CDR3 region is CASSLGGVTKRFF. The CDR3 DNA follows: TGTGCCAGCAGTTTAGGTGGAGTTACAAAACGGTTCTTC.

This clonotype was observed many times. The chain carries TRBV7-2 and TRBJ2-1; weak D call: TRBD2 (5 bases). CDR1 and CDR2 (germline): SGHTA, FQGNSA. The CDR3 runs to 13 residues. The V end lost 5 bases, the J end lost 10 bases, and 15 bases lay between the germline ends. Here the CDR3 reads CASSPQSGSEQFF. As DNA, the CDR3 is TGTGCCAGCAGCCCCCAATCGGGGTCCGAGCAGTTCTTC. The full variable domain, completed using reference TRBV7-2 and TRBJ2-1, is GAGVSQSPSNKVTEKGKDVELRCDPISGHTALYWYRQSLGQGLEFLIYFQGNSAPDKSGLPSDRFSAERTGGSVSTLTIQRTQQEDSAVYLCASSPQSGSEQFFGPGTRLTVL.

Many counts were recorded for this clonotype. The chain combines TRBV6-1 with TRBJ2-5; weak D call: TRBD2 (6 bases). CDR1 MNHNS and CDR2 SASEGT come from the germline V gene. V was cut by 4 bases and J by 5 bases, with 14 bases left in between. The CDR3 consists of 14 residues. CDR3 nucleotide sequence: TGTGCCAGCAGTGGTCAGGGAGGTTGGGAGACCCAGTACTTC. Its protein is CASSGQGGWETQYF.

A word on this clonotype: A much bigger clone sits one base away, suggesting this may be a read error. This sequence joins TRBV7-2 and TRBJ1-2; D ambiguous. The CDR3 consists of 16 residues. Germline V lookup: CDR1 SGHTA, CDR2 FQGNSA. CDR3 in DNA: TGTGCCGGCAGCGGGCGTGCGATCCCATACCTCTATGGCTACACCTTC. Translation: CAGSGRAIPYLYGYTF.

This clonotype was seen many times. The chain has TRBV20-1 and TRBJ2-1, with 13 bases that match TRBD2. J lost 9 bases, V lost 0 bases, and 5 bases had no gene match. The CDR3 is made up of 15 amino acids. Germline CDR1 is DFQATT and CDR2 is SNEGSKA (reference sequence). Here the CDR3 reads CSAREIGLAGVEQFF. DNA for the CDR3: TGCAGTGCTAGAGAGATTGGACTAGCGGGAGTTGAGCAGTTCTTC.

This clonotype came up many times. The genes are TRBV20-1 and TRBJ2-1, with 12 bases fitting TRBD2. The CDR3 runs to 16 residues. Trimming took 4 bases from V and 0 from J; bases not matched to a gene: 4. Germline-derived CDR1 and CDR2 are DFQATT and SNEGSKA (reference sequence). CDR3 sequence: CSATGLAGNSYNEQFF. CDR3 sequence (DNA): TGCAGTGCTACTGGACTAGCGGGAAACTCCTACAATGAGCAGTTCTTC.